The table lists the clone carrying this TCR beta chain with a few counts. Its target is not known. The entry originates in a study of cytomegalovirus exposure and HLA in healthy donors. General study results and limits: Analyzed later, association rates of TCRs varied across HLA loci, with DRB1 most and HLA-C fewest.

Both 60 Vbeta primers and 13 Jbeta primers went into the PCR. Profiled with immunoSEQ multiplex PCR; TCRdb holds only in-frame clones, not every one. Seen here are about 150,000 clones, around 77% observed once, and the top ten hold approximately 2%. This CDR3 region has 17 residues. Germline V gene lookup returns CDR1 LNHDA and CDR2 SQIVND (reference sequence). The V and J ends lost 1 base and 2 bases respectively, with 15 bases between them. Sequencing used PBMCs. The TCR sequence derives from a young man in good health and CMV-seronegative. V usage is TRBV19 and J usage is TRBJ2-1, with D possibly TRBD2 on 6 matching bases. CDR3 region: CASSIGGPGSPYNEQFF. CDR3 in DNA: TGTGCCAGTAGTATAGGGGGACCCGGGAGCCCCTACAATGAGCAGTTCTTC.